The 20 T cell receptor beta chains given below trace back to one sample, sequenced in a study of blood T cell repertoires in COVID-19. This table comes from immunoSEQ multiplex PCR, and its TCRdb copy is limited to in-frame clones, with some not included. The sample yields 300,000 to 350,000 clones, approximately 89% seen once. The sample consisted of PBMCs or T cells enriched from blood (not recorded which). These TCRs come from a woman aged 25-40 years who had recovered from COVID-19.

The chain employs TRBV28 and TRBJ2-7; 11 nucleotides align to TRBD2. Losses at the gene ends were 3 bases for V and 0 bases for J; bases not matched to a gene: 4. This CDR3 spans 16 amino acids. CDR1 is MDHEN, CDR2 SYDVKM, per germline. CDR3 loop: CASSFHGTSGSYEQYF. The CDR3 DNA is TGTGCCAGCAGTTTCCATGGGACTAGCGGCTCCTACGAGCAGTACTTC.

V gene TRBV15 combines with J gene TRBJ2-3; D is undetermined. CDR1 is LNHNV and CDR2 is YYDKDF in the germline V gene (reference sequence). V gave up 0 bases and J gave up 4 bases, with 8 bases separating them. The CDR3 contains 14 residues. DNA for the CDR3: TGTGCCACCAGCAGAGATTCCGTCGCAGATACGCAGTATTTT. It codes for CATSRDSVADTQYF.

The chain joins TRBV28 to TRBJ2-7; TRBD2 agrees at 10 bases. The CDR3 has 15 residues. Germline CDR1 MDHEN, CDR2 SYDVKM. Trimming removed 2 bases from V and 6 bases from J; junction bases left unmatched: 7. The CDR3 DNA reads as TGTGCCAGCAGTTTAGATCTAGCGGGAGAGCCCGAGCAGTACTTC. Amino acid sequence: CASSLDLAGEPEQYF. Variable domain in full (rest from reference TRBV28 and TRBJ2-7): DVKVTQSSRYLVKRTGEKVFLECVQDMDHENMFWYRQDPGLGLRLIYFSYDVKMKEKGDIPEGYSVSREKKERFSLILESASTNQTSMYLCASSLDLAGEPEQYFGPGTRLTVT.

This chain uses TRBV3-1 (or the pseudogene TRBV3-2) with TRBJ2-3, with 11 bases fitting TRBD2. Germline CDR1 is LGHDT and CDR2 is YNNKEL (reference sequence). The CDR3 has 16 residues. The trim removed 6 bases at V and 8 bases at J, leaving 13 bases unmatched. CDR3 DNA sequence: TGTGCCAGCAGAGAACTAGCGGGGGACCCCGGGGGTACGCAGTATTTT. It translates to CASRELAGDPGGTQYF.

The CDR3 spells CATIRGQGGDTQYF. CDR3 sequence (DNA): TGTGCCACCATCAGGGGGCAAGGGGGAGATACGCAGTATTTT. The J gene is TRBJ2-3, the V gene TRBV25-1; 8 bases are a match to TRBD1. This CDR3 is 14 amino acids long. CDR1 is MGHDK and CDR2 is SYGVNS in the germline V gene. Trimming at V came to 10 bases and at J to 5 bases, leaving 11 bases not matched to a gene.

CDR3 amino acids: CASSRNRGAEAFF. CDR3 coding DNA: TGTGCCAGCAGTCGGAACAGGGGGGCTGAAGCTTTCTTT. The rearrangement uses TRBV27 and TRBJ1-1; 8 bases are a match to TRBD1. This CDR3 is built from 13 residues. V lost 5 bases and J lost 6; bases outside the gene matches: 5. Germline V gene sequence: CDR1 MNHEY, CDR2 SMNVEV (reference sequence).

The J gene is TRBJ2-7, the V gene TRBV28; no clear D. This CDR3 spans 13 amino acids. Germline loops: CDR1 MDHEN, CDR2 SYDVKM. V was clipped by 6 bases and J by 0 bases, with 9 bases between them. CDR3 DNA sequence: TGTGCCAGCAGGCTTGACACCTCCTACGAGCAGTACTTC. Encoded protein: CASRLDTSYEQYF.

The chain recombines TRBV7-2 with TRBJ2-5, with no clear D. CDR3 length: 15 amino acids. Germline V gene data show CDR1 as SGHTA and CDR2 as FQGNSA. V was pared by 0 bases and J by 2 bases, with 10 bases between. Here the CDR3 reads CASSLALTPQETQYF. In DNA, the CDR3 is TGTGCCAGCAGCTTAGCGTTGACTCCACAAGAGACCCAGTACTTC.

The sample holds one count of this clone. The chain employs TRBV18 and TRBJ2-7; possible D gene TRBD1, 6 bases. Germline V CDR1 and CDR2: KGHSH, LQKENI. V lost 6 bases to trimming and J lost 0 bases, with 15 bases between them. This CDR3 is 15 amino acids long. The CDR3 nucleotides read TGTGCCAGCTCTCTTGGACAGCCAGACTCCTACGAGCAGTACTTC. Translated: CASSLGQPDSYEQYF.

This chain uses TRBV4-1 with TRBJ1-6; 8 bases map to TRBD1. The ends lost 0 bases at V and 9 bases at J; junction bases unmatched: 13. Germline V gives CDR1 MGHRA, CDR2 YSYEKL. This CDR3 comprises 18 residues. The CDR3 here is CASSQDPSRDRFISPLHF. The DNA for the CDR3 is TGCGCCAGCAGCCAAGATCCGTCGCGGGACAGGTTCATTTCACCCCTCCACTTT.

The gene calls are TRBV2 and TRBJ2-3; 7 nucleotides align to TRBD1. The germline V gene encodes CDR1 SNHLY and CDR2 FYNNEI. J lost 6 bases, V lost 6 bases, and 3 bases had no gene match. This CDR3 region has 12 residues. The chain's CDR3 is CASSVTGDTQYF. The CDR3 DNA follows: TGTGCCAGCAGCGTGACAGGGGATACGCAGTATTTT.

The rearrangement joins TRBV14 to TRBJ1-4, with D hard to call. The length of the CDR3 is 14 residues. In germline, CDR1 is SGHDN, CDR2 FVKESK. Deletions cut 4 bases from V and 6 bases from J, with 12 bases between. The CDR3 here is CASSPAGGDEKLFF. CDR3 DNA: TGTGCCAGCAGCCCCGCGGGTGGGGATGAAAAACTGTTTTTT. Full variable domain (remainder filled in from reference TRBV14 and TRBJ1-4): EAGVTQFPSHSVIEKGQTVTLRCDPISGHDNLYWYRRVMGKEIKFLLHFVKESKQDESGMPNNRFLAERTGGTYSTLKVQPAELEDSGVYFCASSPAGGDEKLFFGSGTQLSVL.

The rearrangement uses TRBV6-6 and TRBJ2-1; tentative D call: TRBD2 (5 bases). The V gene lost 5 bases and the J gene lost 10 bases, with 12 bases spanning the gap. The germline V gene has CDR1 MNHNY and CDR2 SVGAGI (reference sequence). The CDR3 runs to 12 residues. The chain's CDR3 is CASSQDPGEQFF. CDR3 DNA sequence: TGTGCCAGCAGTCAGGACCCGGGAGAGCAGTTCTTC.

The rearrangement uses TRBV28 and TRBJ1-1, with TRBD1 matching 7 bases. From germline, CDR1 is MDHEN and CDR2 SYDVKM. The J segment lost 9 bases and the V segment lost 4 bases, leaving 11 bases of the junction unmatched. The CDR3 is made up of 14 amino acids. DNA for the CDR3: TGTGCCAGCAGTTCGGTCCAGACACAGGGGAAAGCTTTCTTT. It encodes CASSSVQTQGKAFF.

This clone has just one count. The rearrangement uses TRBV7-8 and TRBJ1-5; 7 bases are shared with TRBD1. Germline lookup yields CDR1 SGHVS and CDR2 FQNEAQ. V lost 5 bases and J lost 4; bases outside the gene matches: 8. This CDR3 contains 15 residues. The CDR3 sequence: CASSRTGTVNQPQHF. CDR3 coding DNA: TGTGCCAGCAGCCGGACCGGGACAGTGAATCAGCCCCAGCATTTT. The full variable domain, rest sourced from reference TRBV7-8 and TRBJ1-5, is GAGVSQSPRYKVAKRGQDVALRCDPISGHVSLFWYQQALGQGPEFLTYFQNEAQLDKSGLPSDRFFAERPEGSVSTLKIQRTQQEDSAVYLCASSRTGTVNQPQHFGDGTRLSIL.

The chain links TRBV19 to TRBJ1-2, with no clear D. The CDR3 contains 14 residues. V was clipped by 6 bases and J by 7 bases, with 18 bases between them. CDR1 LNHDA and CDR2 SQIVND come from the germline V gene (reference sequence). CDR3 in DNA: TGTGCCAGTAGCCCCTTCCCCCGGGTAGGTGGCTACACCTTC. Its translation: CASSPFPRVGGYTF.

The chain has TRBV3-1 (or the pseudogene TRBV3-2) and TRBJ2-5; 12 bases are a match to TRBD2. Germline V CDR1 and CDR2: LGHDT, YNNKEL (reference sequence). Trimming at V came to 3 bases and at J to 2 bases, leaving 4 bases not matched to a gene. This CDR3 is built from 16 residues. The CDR3: CASSQGTSGSQETQYF. The CDR3 DNA reads as TGTGCCAGCAGCCAGGGGACTAGCGGGTCTCAAGAGACCCAGTACTTC.

This chain connects TRBV19 to TRBJ1-2; the D gene is possibly TRBD1 (5 bases). Per the germline V gene, CDR1 is LNHDA and CDR2 is SQIVND (reference sequence). Trimming cost V 1 base and J 6 bases, with 9 bases left between them. The CDR3 has 13 amino acids. CDR3 DNA: TGTGCCAGTAGTATAGTCCCCAGGGATGGCTACACCTTC. This sequence encodes CASSIVPRDGYTF.

The V gene is TRBV13, the J gene TRBJ2-1, with 9 bases identical to TRBD2. From germline, CDR1 is PRHDT and CDR2 FYEKMQ (reference sequence). CDR3 length equals 15 residues. The junction had 4 bases not matched to a gene; V was cut back by 2 bases and J by 5 bases. CDR3 in amino acids: CASSLRLAGNNEQFF. CDR3 in DNA: TGTGCCAGCAGCTTAAGGCTAGCGGGAAACAATGAGCAGTTCTTC.

Points on this clone: Other DNA variants within this sample encode the same CDR3. The J gene is TRBJ2-7, the V gene TRBV5-1, with a tentative D call TRBD2 (5 bases). The germline V gene encodes CDR1 SGHRS and CDR2 YFSETQ. The CDR3 runs 13 residues. V dropped 1 base and J dropped 3 bases, with 8 bases sitting between them. The DNA for the CDR3 is TGCGCCAGCAGCTTGACGGGGAGCTACGAGCAGTACTTC. Translated: CASSLTGSYEQYF.